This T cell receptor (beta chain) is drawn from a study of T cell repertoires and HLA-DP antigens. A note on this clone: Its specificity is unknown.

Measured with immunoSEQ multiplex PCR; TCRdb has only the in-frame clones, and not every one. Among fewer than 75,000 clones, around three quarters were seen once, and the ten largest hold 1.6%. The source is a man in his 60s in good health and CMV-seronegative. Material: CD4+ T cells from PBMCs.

CDR3 DNA sequence: TGCGCCAGCAGCTTTCCCTGGGACAGAGGGTCTCTCAATCAGCCCCAGCATTTT. It yields the protein CASSFPWDRGSLNQPQHF. The V and J genes are TRBV5-1 and TRBJ1-5; 7 nucleotides agree with TRBD1. The V gene end was trimmed by 2 bases and the J gene end by 3 bases; junction bases not matched to a gene: 14. The CDR3 contains 18 residues. Germline assignment: CDR1 SGHRS and CDR2 YFSETQ.